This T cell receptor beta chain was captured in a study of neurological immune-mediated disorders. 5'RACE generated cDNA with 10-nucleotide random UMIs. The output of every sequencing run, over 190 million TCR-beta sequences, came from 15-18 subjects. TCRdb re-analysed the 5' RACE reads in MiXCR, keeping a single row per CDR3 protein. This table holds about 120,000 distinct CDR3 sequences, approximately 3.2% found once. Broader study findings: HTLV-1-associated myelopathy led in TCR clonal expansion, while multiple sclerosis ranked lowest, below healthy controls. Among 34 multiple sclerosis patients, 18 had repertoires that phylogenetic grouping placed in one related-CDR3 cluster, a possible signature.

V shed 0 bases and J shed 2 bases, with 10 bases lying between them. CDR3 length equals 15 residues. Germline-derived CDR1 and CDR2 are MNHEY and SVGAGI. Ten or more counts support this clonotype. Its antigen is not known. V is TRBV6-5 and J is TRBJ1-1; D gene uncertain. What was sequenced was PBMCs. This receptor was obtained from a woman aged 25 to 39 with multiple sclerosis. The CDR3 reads CASSYSSKPNTEAFF. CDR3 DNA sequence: TGTGCCAGCAGTTACTCCAGCAAACCAAACACTGAAGCTTTCTTT.